Listed below are T cell receptor beta chains from one sample, sequenced in a study of beta chain features in type 1 diabetes. Sequencing used immunoSEQ multiplex PCR; TCRdb keeps in-frame clones, though not all of them. The sample holds roughly 300,000 clones, about 13% seen once. Sequenced input: naive CD4+ T cells from blood. These TCRs come from a man aged 25 to 40 with type 1 diabetes. Both conserved end residues are part of each CDR3. D genes are given only for firm matches. The size entry is marked missing in some rows and otherwise reads once, few, many or a size class.

TRBJ2-6 | few | . | TRBV15 | TGTGCCACCAGCAGAGGTAACTCTGGGGCCAACGTCCTGACTTTC | CATSRGNSGANVLTF
TRBJ2-1 | . | TRBD1 | TRBV7-3 | TGTGCCAGCAGCCGGACAGGGTCCACAGGGGAGCAGTTCTTC | CASSRTGSTGEQFF
TRBJ1-2 | few | . | TRBV18 | TGTGCCAGCTCACCAGTCCCAGATACTAACTATGGCTACACCTTC | CASSPVPDTNYGYTF
TRBJ2-3 | . | TRBD1 | TRBV5-1 | TGCGCCAGCAGCCCTCACCGGGACAGGGGTACAGATACGCAGTATTTT | CASSPHRDRGTDTQYF
TRBJ1-1 | . | . | TRBV28 | TGTGCCAGCAGTTGGCGGACAGTTGAAGCTTTCTTT | CASSWRTVEAFF
TRBJ1-5 | . | TRBD1 | TRBV6-6 | TGTGCCAGCAGTAGGGGGACAGGCGAAAATCAGCCCCAGCATTTT | CASSRGTGENQPQHF
TRBJ1-1 | . | TRBD1 | TRBV4-2 | TGTGCCAGCAGCCCGGGACAGGGCTTGGGCACTGAAGCTTTCTTT | CASSPGQGLGTEAFF
TRBJ1-5 | . | TRBD1 | TRBV10-3 | TGTGCCATCAGTGAGGACCAGGGGGCGAATGGCAATCAGCCCCAGCATTTT | CAISEDQGANGNQPQHF
TRBJ2-2 | few | . | TRBV5-4 | TGTGCCAGCAGCTCGACAGCTAACACCGGGGAGCTGTTTTTT | CASSSTANTGELFF
TRBJ1-2 | . | . | TRBV5-1 | TGCGCCAGCAGCTTGGTCCTGGCCGACTATGGCTACACCTTC | CASSLVLADYGYTF
TRBJ2-3 | . | . | TRBV4-1 | TGCGCCAGCAGCCAAGTACTTTCACGTAGGGGCACCACAGATACGCAGTATTTT | CASSQVLSRRGTTDTQYF
TRBJ2-3 | . | TRBD2 | TRBV9 | TGTGCCAGCAGCCCCGGGACTAGCGAAAGCACAGATACGCAGTATTTT | CASSPGTSESTDTQYF
TRBJ1-2 | . | . | TRBV25-1 | TGTGCCAGCAGTGAAGTCAGGGGAAACTATGGCTACACCTTC | CASSEVRGNYGYTF
TRBJ1-1 | . | TRBD1 | TRBV7-9 | TGTGCCAGCAGCGCGACACAGGGGGGCAGAGCTTTCTTT | CASSATQGGRAFF
TRBJ2-1 | . | TRBD1 | TRBV4-3 | TGCGCCAGCAGCCAAGAAAGGACAGGTGTCTACAATGAGCAGTTCTTC | CASSQERTGVYNEQFF
TRBJ2-5 | few | . | TRBV19 | TGTGCCAGTTACGGAGGAGAGACCCAGTACTTC | CASYGGETQYF
TRBJ2-1 | few | . | TRBV30 | TGTGCCTGGAGCGGCGGGCGAGCCTCTTTCAATGAGCAGTTCTTC | CAWSGGRASFNEQFF
TRBJ2-1 | few | TRBD1 | TRBV7-9 | TGTGCCAGCAGCTCGGGGACAGGGGTTTCGGATGAGCAGTTCTTC | CASSSGTGVSDEQFF
TRBJ2-7 | few | . | TRBV28 | TGTGCCAGCTATGACAGATACTACGAGCAGTACTTC | CASYDRYYEQYF
TRBJ1-5 | few | . | TRBV14 | TGTGCCAGCAGCCCGTACAGGGCACACCAGCCCCAGCATTTT | CASSPYRAHQPQHF
TRBJ1-1 | . | . | TRBV14 | TGTGCCAGCAGCCAGGGGACGGGGGGGCGAGAAGCTTTCTTT | CASSQGTGGREAFF
TRBJ2-1 | . | . | TRBV5-1 | TGCGCCAGCAGCCCGATGGACCTTGGGGCCAATGAGCAGTTCTTC | CASSPMDLGANEQFF
TRBJ1-5 | . | . | TRBV30 | TGTGCCTGGAGTAGTCAGGGAAGTCAGCCCCAGCATTTT | CAWSSQGSQPQHF